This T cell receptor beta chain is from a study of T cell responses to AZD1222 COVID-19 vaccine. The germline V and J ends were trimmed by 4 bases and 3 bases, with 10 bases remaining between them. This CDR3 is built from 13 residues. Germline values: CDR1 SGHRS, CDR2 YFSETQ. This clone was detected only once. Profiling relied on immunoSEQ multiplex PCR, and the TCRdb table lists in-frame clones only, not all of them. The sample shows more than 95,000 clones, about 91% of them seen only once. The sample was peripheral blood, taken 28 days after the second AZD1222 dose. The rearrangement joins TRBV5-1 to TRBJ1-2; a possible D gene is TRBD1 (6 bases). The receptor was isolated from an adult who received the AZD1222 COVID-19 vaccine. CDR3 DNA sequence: TGCGCCAGCAGCGGGGGGCAGGACTATGGCTACACCTTC. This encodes CASSGGQDYGYTF. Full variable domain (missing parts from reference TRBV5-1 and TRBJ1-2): KAGVTQTPRYLIKTRGQQVTLSCSPISGHRSVSWYQQTPGQGLQFLFEYFSETQRNKGNFPGRFSGRQFSNSRSEMNVSTLELGDSALYLCASSGGQDYGYTFGSGTRLTVV.